This section outlines one TCR beta chain sequence together with its context. The antigen is unknown. This sample stems from a study of OX40 agonist ivuxolimab in advanced cancers. Study background: Given to patients was ivuxolimab, an agonistic anti-OX40 (CD134) antibody. Study observations and caveats: Clonal expansion was seen in CD4+ and CD8+ blood T cells by week 6 at 0.1 to 3.0 mg/kg.

Excluded were patients having autoimmune disease history or systemic immunosuppression. The germline V gene encodes CDR1 SGHDN and CDR2 FVKESK. The CDR3 is 15 amino acids. The V segment lost 1 base and the J segment 3 bases; nucleotides outside the gene matches: 3. Profiling relied on immunoSEQ multiplex PCR, and the TCRdb table lists in-frame clones only, not all of them. The data contain roughly 70,000 clones, more than 75% of them singletons. The TCR comes from an adult with an advanced solid tumor such as melanoma, head and neck, liver or kidney cancer. Sequencing used CD4+ or CD8+ T cells sorted from blood, obtained in a trial of the OX40 agonist ivuxolimab. V and J are TRBV14 and TRBJ2-7, with 10 bases lining up with TRBD2. CDR3 DNA sequence: TGTGCCAGCAGCCAAGGGGCTAGCGGGAGCTACGAGCAGTACTTC. Amino acid sequence: CASSQGASGSYEQYF.